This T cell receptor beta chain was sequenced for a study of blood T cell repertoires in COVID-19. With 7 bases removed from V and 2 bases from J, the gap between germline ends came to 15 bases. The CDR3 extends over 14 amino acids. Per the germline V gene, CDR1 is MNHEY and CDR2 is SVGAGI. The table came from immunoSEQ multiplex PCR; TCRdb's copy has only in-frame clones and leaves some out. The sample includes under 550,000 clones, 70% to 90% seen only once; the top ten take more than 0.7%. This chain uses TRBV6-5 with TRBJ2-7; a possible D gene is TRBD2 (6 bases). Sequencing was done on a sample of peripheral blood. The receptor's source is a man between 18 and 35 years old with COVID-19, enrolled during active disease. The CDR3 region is CASTPIADTYEQYF. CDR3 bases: TGTGCCAGCACTCCAATAGCGGATACCTACGAGCAGTACTTC.